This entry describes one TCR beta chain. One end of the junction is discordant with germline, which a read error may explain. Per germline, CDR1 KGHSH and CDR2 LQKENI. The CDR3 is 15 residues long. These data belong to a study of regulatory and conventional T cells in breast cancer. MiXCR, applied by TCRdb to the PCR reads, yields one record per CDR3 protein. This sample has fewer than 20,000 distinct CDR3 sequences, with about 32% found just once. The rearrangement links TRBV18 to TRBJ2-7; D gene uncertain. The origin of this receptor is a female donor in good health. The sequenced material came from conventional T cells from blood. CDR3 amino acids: CASSPEEATSYKQYF. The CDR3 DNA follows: TGTGCCAGCTCACCAGAGGAAGCCACCTCCTACAAGCAGTACTTC. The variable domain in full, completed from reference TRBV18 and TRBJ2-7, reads NAGVMQNPRHLVRRRGQEARLRCSPMKGHSHVYWYRQLPEEGLKFMVYLQKENIIDESGMPKERFSAEFPKEGPSILRIQQVVRGDSAAYFCASSPEEATSYKQYFGPGTRLTVT.